The entry below gives a single TCR beta chain sequence along with its context. No antigen is known for it. The data belong to a study of breast tumors, draining lymph nodes, adjacent tissues. The CDR3 consists of 14 residues. J gave up 3 bases and V 10 bases, and 5 bases lay outside the gene matches. Germline V gene data show CDR1 as MGHDK and CDR2 as SYGVNS. TCRdb fed the multiplex PCR reads into MiXCR, producing one record per CDR3 protein. This sample has under 250,000 distinct CDR3 sequences, with less than 40% found just once. Study-wide results and caveats: The data were judged consistent with most tumor T cells coming from lymph node and expanding in tumor.

Axillary draining lymph nodes of breast cancer patients supplied the node samples. The sample consisted of axillary lymph node tissue. This TCR was recovered from a female donor with breast cancer. Some clones in this sample may be carry-over from other donors' samples. The V call is TRBV25-1, the J call TRBJ1-5; 11 nucleotides line up with TRBD1. The CDR3 region is CATRTGGINQPQHF. DNA of the CDR3: TGTGCCACCAGGACAGGGGGCATCAATCAGCCCCAGCATTTT.